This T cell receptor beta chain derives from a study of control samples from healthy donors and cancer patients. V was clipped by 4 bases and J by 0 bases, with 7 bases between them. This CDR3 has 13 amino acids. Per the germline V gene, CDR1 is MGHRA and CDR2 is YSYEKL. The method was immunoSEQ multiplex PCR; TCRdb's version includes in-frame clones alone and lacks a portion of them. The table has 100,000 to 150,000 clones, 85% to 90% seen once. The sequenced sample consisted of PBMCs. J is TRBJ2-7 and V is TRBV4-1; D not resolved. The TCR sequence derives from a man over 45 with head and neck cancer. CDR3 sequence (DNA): TGCGCCAGCAGCCTCCGGGTCTCCTACGAGCAGTACTTC. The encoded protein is CASSLRVSYEQYF.